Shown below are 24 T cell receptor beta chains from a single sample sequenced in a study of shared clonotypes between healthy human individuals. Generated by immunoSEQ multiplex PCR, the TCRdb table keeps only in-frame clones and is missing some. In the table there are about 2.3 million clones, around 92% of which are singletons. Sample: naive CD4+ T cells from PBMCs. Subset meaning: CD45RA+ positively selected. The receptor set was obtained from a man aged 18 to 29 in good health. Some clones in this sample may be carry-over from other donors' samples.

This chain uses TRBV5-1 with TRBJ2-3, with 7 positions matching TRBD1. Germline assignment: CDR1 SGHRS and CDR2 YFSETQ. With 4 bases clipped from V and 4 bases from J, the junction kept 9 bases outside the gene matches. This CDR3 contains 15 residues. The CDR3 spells CASSATGKEADTQYF. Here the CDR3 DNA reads TGCGCCAGCAGCGCGACAGGGAAGGAAGCAGATACGCAGTATTTT.

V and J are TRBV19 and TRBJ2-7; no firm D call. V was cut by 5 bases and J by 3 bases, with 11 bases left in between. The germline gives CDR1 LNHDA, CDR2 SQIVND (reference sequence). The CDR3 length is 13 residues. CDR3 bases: TGTGCCAGTAGTGTCCGCATATACTACGAGCAGTACTTC. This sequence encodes CASSVRIYYEQYF.

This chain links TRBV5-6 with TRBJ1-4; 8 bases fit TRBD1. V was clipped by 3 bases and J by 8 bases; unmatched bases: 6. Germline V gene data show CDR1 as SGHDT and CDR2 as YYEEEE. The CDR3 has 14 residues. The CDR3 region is CASSSWTGREKLFF. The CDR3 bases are TGTGCCAGCAGCTCGTGGACAGGGCGCGAAAAACTGTTTTTT.

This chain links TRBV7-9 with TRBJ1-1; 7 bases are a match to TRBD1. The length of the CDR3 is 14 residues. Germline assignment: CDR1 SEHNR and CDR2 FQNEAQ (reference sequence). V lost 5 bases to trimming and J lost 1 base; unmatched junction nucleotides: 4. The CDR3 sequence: CASSRGTENTEAFF. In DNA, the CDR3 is TGTGCCAGCAGCCGAGGGACAGAGAACACTGAAGCTTTCTTT.

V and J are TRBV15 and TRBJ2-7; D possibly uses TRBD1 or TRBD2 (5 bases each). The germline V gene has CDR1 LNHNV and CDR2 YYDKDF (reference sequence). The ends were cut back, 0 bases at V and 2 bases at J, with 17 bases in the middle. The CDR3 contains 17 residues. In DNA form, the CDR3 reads TGTGCCACCAGCAGAGATACCTCGTTGGGGGATACCTACGAGCAGTACTTC. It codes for CATSRDTSLGDTYEQYF. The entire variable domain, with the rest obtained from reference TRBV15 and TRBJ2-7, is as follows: DAMVIQNPRYQVTQFGKPVTLSCSQTLNHNVMYWYQQKSSQAPKLLFHYYDKDFNNEADTPDNFQSRRPNTSFCFLDIRSPGLGDTAMYLCATSRDTSLGDTYEQYFGPGTRLTVT.

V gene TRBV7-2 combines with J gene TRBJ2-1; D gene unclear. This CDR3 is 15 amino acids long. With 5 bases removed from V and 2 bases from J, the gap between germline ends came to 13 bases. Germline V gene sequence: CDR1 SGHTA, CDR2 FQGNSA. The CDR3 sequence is CASSRGVRTYNEQFF. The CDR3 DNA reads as TGTGCCAGCAGCCGCGGTGTGCGCACCTACAATGAGCAGTTCTTC.

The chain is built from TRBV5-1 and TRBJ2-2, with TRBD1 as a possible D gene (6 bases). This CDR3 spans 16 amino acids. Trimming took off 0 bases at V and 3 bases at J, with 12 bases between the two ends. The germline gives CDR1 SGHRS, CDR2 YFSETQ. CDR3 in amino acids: CASSLVTGSDTGELFF. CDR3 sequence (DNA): TGCGCCAGCAGCTTGGTAACAGGGTCCGACACCGGGGAGCTGTTTTTT.

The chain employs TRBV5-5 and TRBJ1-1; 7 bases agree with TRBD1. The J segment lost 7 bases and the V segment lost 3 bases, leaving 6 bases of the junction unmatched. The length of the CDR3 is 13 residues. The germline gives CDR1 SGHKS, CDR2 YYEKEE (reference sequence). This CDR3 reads CASSWGQKLEAFF. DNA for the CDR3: TGTGCCAGCAGCTGGGGACAGAAACTTGAAGCTTTCTTT.

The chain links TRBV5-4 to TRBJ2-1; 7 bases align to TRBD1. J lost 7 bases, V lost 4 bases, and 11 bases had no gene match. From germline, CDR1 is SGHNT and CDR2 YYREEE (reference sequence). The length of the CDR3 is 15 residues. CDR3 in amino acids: CASSGGGQANNEQFF. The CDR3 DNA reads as TGTGCCAGCAGCGGCGGCGGACAGGCGAATAATGAGCAGTTCTTC.

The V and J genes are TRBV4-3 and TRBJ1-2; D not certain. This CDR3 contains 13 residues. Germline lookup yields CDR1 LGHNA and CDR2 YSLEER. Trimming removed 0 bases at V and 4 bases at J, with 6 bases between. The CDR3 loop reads CASSQELGYGYTF. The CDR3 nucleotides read TGCGCCAGCAGCCAAGAACTGGGCTATGGCTACACCTTC.

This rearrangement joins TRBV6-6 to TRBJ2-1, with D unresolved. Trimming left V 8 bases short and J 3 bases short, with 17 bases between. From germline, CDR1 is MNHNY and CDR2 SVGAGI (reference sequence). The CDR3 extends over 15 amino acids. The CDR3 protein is CASGSKVARYNEQFF. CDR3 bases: TGTGCCAGCGGCTCCAAGGTGGCTCGCTACAATGAGCAGTTCTTC.

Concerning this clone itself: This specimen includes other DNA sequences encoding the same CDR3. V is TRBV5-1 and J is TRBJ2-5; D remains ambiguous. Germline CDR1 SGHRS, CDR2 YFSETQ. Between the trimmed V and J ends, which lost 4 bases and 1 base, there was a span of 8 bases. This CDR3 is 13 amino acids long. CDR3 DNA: TGCGCCAGCAGCCCTTTGGCCCAAGAGACCCAGTACTTC. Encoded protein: CASSPLAQETQYF.

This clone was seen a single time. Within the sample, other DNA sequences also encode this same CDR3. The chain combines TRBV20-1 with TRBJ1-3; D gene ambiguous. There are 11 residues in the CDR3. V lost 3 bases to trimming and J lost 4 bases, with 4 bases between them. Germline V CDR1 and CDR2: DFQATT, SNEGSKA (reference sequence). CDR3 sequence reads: CSASGGNTIYF. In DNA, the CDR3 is TGCAGTGCTAGCGGGGGAAACACCATATATTTT.

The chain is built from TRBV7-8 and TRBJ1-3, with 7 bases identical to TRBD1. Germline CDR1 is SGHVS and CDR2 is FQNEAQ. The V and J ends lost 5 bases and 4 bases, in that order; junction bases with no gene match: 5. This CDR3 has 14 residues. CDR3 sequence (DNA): TGTGCCAGCAGCCCACAGGGGAGCGGAAACACCATATATTTT. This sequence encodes CASSPQGSGNTIYF. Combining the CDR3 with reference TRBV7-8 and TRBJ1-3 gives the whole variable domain GAGVSQSPRYKVAKRGQDVALRCDPISGHVSLFWYQQALGQGPEFLTYFQNEAQLDKSGLPSDRFFAERPEGSVSTLKIQRTQQEDSAVYLCASSPQGSGNTIYFGEGSWLTVV.

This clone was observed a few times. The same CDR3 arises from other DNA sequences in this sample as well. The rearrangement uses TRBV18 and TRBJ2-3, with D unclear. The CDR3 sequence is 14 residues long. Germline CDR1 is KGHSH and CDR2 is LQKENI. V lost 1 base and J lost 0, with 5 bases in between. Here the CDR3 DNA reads TGTGCCAGCTCACCACTGGGTAGCACAGATACGCAGTATTTT. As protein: CASSPLGSTDTQYF.

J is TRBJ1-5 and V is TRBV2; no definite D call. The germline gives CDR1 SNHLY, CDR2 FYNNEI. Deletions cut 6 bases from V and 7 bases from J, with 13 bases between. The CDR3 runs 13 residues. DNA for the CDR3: TGTGCCAGCAGGGTCGTGCCGAGACAGCCCCAGCATTTT. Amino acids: CASRVVPRQPQHF.

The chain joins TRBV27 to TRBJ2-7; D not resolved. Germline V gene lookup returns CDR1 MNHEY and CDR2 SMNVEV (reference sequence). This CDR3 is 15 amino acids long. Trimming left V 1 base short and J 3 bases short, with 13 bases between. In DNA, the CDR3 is TGTGCCAGCAGTTTATTTGGCCGACCTCACTACGAGCAGTACTTC. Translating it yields CASSLFGRPHYEQYF.

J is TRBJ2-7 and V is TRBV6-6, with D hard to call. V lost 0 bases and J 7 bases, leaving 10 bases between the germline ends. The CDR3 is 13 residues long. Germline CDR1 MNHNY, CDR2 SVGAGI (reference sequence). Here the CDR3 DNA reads TGTGCCAGCAGTTACTCGCGGCCCCGGGAGCAGTACTTC. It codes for CASSYSRPREQYF.

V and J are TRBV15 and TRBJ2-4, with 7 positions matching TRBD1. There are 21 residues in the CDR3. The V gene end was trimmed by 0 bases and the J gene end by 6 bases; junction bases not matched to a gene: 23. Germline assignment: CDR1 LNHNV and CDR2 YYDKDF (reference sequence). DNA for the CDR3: TGTGCCACCAGCAGAGACCCCAGACCGGGGTGGGGTGACAGGGCGGGAAACATTCAGTACTTC. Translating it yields CATSRDPRPGWGDRAGNIQYF.

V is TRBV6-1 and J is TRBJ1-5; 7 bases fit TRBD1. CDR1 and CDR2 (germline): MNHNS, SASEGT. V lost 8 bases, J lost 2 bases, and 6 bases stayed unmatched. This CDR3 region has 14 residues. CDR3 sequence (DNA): TGTGCCAGCGGGGAGGGGGCTGGCAATCAGCCCCAGCATTTT. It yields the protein CASGEGAGNQPQHF.

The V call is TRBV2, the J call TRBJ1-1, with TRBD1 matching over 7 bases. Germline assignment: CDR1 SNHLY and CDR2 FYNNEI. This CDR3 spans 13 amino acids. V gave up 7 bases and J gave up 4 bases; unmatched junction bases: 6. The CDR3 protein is CASNTGEGTEAFF. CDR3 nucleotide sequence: TGTGCCAGCAACACAGGGGAAGGCACTGAAGCTTTCTTT.

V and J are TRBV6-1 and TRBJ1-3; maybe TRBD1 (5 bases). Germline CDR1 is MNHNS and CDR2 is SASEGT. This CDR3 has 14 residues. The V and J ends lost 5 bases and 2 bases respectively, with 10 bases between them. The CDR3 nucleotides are TGTGCCAGCAGTTTAGGGACCGCTGGAAACACCATATATTTT. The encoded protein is CASSLGTAGNTIYF.

The CDR3 DNA reads TGTGCCAGCAGCTTAGTGGTAGCGGGAGCCAATGAGCAGTTCTTC. It yields the protein CASSLVVAGANEQFF. The chain joins TRBV7-9 to TRBJ2-1; 9 nucleotides agree with TRBD2. The junction had 4 bases not matched to a gene; V was cut back by 1 base and J by 6 bases. CDR1 and CDR2 from the germline V gene are SEHNR and FQNEAQ (reference sequence). The CDR3 extends over 15 amino acids.

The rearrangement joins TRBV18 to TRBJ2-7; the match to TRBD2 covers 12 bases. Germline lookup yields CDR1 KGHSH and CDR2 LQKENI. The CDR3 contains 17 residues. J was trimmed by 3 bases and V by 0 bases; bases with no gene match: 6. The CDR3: CASSPPKTSGRYYEQYF. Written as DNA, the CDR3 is TGTGCCAGCTCACCACCGAAGACTAGCGGGAGATACTACGAGCAGTACTTC.